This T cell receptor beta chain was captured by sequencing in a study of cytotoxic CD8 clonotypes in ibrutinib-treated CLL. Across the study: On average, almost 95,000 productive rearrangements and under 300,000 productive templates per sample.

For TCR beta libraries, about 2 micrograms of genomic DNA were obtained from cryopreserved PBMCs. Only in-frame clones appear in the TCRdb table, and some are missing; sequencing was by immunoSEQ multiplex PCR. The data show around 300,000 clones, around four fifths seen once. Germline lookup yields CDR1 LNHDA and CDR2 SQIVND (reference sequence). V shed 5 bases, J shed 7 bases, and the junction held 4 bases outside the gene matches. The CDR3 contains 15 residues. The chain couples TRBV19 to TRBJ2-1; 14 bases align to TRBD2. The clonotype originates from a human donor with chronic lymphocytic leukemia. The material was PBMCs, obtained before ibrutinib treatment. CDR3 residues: CASSAGTSGRNEQFF. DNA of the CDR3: TGTGCCAGTAGTGCCGGGACTAGCGGGAGAAATGAGCAGTTCTTC.